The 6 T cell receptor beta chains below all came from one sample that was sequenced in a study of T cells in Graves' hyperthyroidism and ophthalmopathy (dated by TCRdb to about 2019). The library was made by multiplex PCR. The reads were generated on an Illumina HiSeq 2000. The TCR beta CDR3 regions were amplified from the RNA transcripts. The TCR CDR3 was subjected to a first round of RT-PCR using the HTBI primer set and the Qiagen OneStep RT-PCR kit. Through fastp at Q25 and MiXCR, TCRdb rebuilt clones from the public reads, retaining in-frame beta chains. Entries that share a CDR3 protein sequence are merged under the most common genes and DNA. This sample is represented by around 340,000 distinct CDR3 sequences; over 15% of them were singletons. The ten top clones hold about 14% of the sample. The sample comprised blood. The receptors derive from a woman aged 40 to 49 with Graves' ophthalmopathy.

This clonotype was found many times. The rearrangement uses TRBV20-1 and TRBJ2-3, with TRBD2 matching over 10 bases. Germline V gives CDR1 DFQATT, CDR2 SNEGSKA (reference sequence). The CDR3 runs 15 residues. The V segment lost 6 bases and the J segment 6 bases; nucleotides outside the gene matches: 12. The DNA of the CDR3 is TGCAGTGCCACGAAGCGGGAGGGTAGGGGGGATACGCAGTATTTT. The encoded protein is CSATKREGRGDTQYF.

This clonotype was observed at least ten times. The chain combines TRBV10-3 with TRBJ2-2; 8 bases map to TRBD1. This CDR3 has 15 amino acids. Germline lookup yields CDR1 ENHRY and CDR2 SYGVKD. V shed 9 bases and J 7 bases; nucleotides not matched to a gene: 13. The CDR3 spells CAIGGEQGVHGELFF. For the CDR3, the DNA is TGTGCCATTGGCGGAGAACAGGGGGTACACGGGGAGCTGTTTTTT.

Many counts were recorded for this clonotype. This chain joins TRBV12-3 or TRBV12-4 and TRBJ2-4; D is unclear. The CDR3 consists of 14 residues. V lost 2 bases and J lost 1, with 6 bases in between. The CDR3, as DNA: TGTGCCAGCAGTTTAAGCGCCGCCAAAAACATTCAGTACTTC. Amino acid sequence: CASSLSAAKNIQYF.

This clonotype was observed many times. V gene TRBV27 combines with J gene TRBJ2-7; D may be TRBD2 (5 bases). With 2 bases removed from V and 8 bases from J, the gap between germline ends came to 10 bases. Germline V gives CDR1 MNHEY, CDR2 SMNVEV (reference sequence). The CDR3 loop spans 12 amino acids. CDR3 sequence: CASSLGPGKQYF. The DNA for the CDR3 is TGTGCCAGCAGTTTAGGCCCGGGGAAGCAGTACTTC.

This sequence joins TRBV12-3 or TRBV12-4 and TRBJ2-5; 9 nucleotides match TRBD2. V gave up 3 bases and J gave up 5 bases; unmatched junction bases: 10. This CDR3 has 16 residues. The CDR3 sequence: CASSFFGGRAGETQYF. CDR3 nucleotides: TGTGCCAGCAGTTTTTTTGGCGGGAGGGCCGGCGAGACCCAGTACTTC.

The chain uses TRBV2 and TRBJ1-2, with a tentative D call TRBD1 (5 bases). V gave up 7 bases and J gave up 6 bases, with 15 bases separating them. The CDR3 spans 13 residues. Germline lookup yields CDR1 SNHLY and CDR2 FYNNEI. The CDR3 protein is CASNWGGADGYTF. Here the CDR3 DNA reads TGTGCCAGCAATTGGGGGGGAGCAGATGGCTACACCTTC.